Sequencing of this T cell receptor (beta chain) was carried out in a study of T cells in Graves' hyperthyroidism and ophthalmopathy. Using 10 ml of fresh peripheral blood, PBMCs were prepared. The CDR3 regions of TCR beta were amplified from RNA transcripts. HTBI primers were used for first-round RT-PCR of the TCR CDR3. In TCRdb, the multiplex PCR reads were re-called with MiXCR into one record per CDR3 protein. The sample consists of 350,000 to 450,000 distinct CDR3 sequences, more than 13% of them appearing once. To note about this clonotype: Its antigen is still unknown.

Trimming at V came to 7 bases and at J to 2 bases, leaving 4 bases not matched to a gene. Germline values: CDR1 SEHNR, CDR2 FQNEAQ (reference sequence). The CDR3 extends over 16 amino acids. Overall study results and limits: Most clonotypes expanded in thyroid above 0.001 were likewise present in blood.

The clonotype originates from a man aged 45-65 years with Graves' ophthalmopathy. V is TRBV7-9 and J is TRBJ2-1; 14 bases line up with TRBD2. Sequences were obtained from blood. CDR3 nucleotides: TGTGCCAGCACGAAGACTAGCGGGAGGGCCTACAATGAGCAGTTCTTC. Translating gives CASTKTSGRAYNEQFF.